This passage covers 12 T cell receptor beta chains from one sample sequenced in a study of cytomegalovirus exposure and HLA in healthy donors (dated by TCRdb to 2017 to 2019). The library came from the immunoSEQ multiplex PCR assay. For the multiplex PCR, a mixture combining 60 forward primers for TCR Vbeta segments and 13 reverse primers for TCR Jbeta segments was used. TCRdb took over this immuneACCESS table, retaining in-frame rearrangements with V and J assigned. Such tables are incomplete; in checked studies, under half of the missing clones stem from an unresolved V gene, and the remainder is unexplained. Counted in this sample were about 110,000 clones; approximately 70% of them appeared once. The top ten clonotypes cover roughly 8.7% of the sample. The sample comprised PBMCs. These receptors all stem from a young man in good health and CMV-seropositive.

This clone has more than one count but fewer than ten. The chain combines TRBV30 with TRBJ1-1, with D uncertain. Germline CDR1 is GTSNPN and CDR2 is SVGIG (reference sequence). The CDR3 is made up of 15 amino acids. V was pared by 2 bases and J by 1 base, with 14 bases between. CDR3 nucleotide sequence: TGTGCCTGGAGTCCTTTTTCACCAGGGAACACTGAAGCTTTCTTT. Its protein product is CAWSPFSPGNTEAFF. The variable domain in full, with the rest retrieved from reference TRBV30 and TRBJ1-1, is SQTIHQWPATLVQPVGSPLSLECTVEGTSNPNLYWYRQAAGRGLQLLFYSVGIGQISSEVPQNLSASRPQDRQFILSSKKLLLSDSGFYLCAWSPFSPGNTEAFFGQGTRLTVV.

V is TRBV5-4 and J is TRBJ2-7, with D perhaps TRBD1 (5 bases). Germline CDR1 and CDR2: SGHNT and YYREEE (reference sequence). V was shortened by 2 bases and J by 3 bases, with 6 bases between the two germline ends. The CDR3 covers 12 residues. The CDR3 DNA sequence: TGTGCCAGCAGCTTTGACAGCTACGAGCAGTACTTC. Its protein product is CASSFDSYEQYF.

The rearrangement links TRBV27 to TRBJ2-3; D perhaps matches TRBD2 (5 bases). V dropped 3 bases and J dropped 6 bases, with 10 bases sitting between them. CDR3 size: 13 residues. CDR1 is MNHEY and CDR2 is SMNVEV in the germline V gene (reference sequence). The DNA of the CDR3 is TGTGCCAGCAGTTTGACTATGGGGGATACGCAGTATTTT. Its protein product is CASSLTMGDTQYF.

V gene TRBV6-1 combines with J gene TRBJ1-1; 10 positions match TRBD1. The trim removed 7 bases at V and 3 bases at J, leaving 5 bases unmatched. This CDR3 spans 14 amino acids. In germline, CDR1 is MNHNS, CDR2 SASEGT. CDR3 in amino acids: CASTLDRGDTEAFF. The CDR3 region has the DNA TGTGCCAGCACTCTGGACAGGGGGGACACTGAAGCTTTCTTT.

The chain couples TRBV5-1 to TRBJ1-6; 10 bases align to TRBD1. This CDR3 has 17 residues. V was pared by 4 bases and J by 7 bases, with 11 bases of the junction left unmatched. Germline V gives CDR1 SGHRS, CDR2 YFSETQ. CDR3 DNA: TGCGCCAGCAGCCCGGAGGTGGGACAGGGGAGGAATTCACCCCTCCACTTT. The encoded protein is CASSPEVGQGRNSPLHF.

The genes are TRBV30 and TRBJ2-3, with TRBD2 matching 9 bases. Germline V CDR1 and CDR2: GTSNPN, SVGIG (reference sequence). The CDR3 is made up of 16 amino acids. Trimming removed 5 bases from V and 0 bases from J; junction bases left unmatched: 9. CDR3 sequence: CAWLRLADDSTDTQYF. As DNA, the CDR3 is TGTGCCTGGCTTAGACTAGCGGACGATAGCACAGATACGCAGTATTTT.

The gene calls are TRBV18 and TRBJ1-2; no firm D call. CDR1 is KGHSH, CDR2 LQKENI, per germline. The CDR3 has 14 amino acids. V was trimmed by 6 bases and J by 1 base, leaving 12 bases between them. In DNA form, the CDR3 reads TGTGCCAGCTCCCCCAACACAGATAACTATGGCTACACCTTC. Protein product: CASSPNTDNYGYTF. Based on the CDR3 plus reference TRBV18 and TRBJ1-2, the full variable domain is NAGVMQNPRHLVRRRGQEARLRCSPMKGHSHVYWYRQLPEEGLKFMVYLQKENIIDESGMPKERFSAEFPKEGPSILRIQQVVRGDSAAYFCASSPNTDNYGYTFGSGTRLTVV.

This chain connects TRBV19 to TRBJ1-5; 7 nucleotides match TRBD1. The V segment lost 1 base and the J segment 7 bases; nucleotides outside the gene matches: 7. Germline assignment: CDR1 LNHDA and CDR2 SQIVND (reference sequence). The CDR3 sequence is 15 residues long. CDR3 bases: TGTGCCAGTAGTATAGGAAGACAGGGATTGCAGCCCCAGCATTTT. Its translation: CASSIGRQGLQPQHF.

The J gene is TRBJ1-6, the V gene TRBV6-6, with D uncertain. The CDR3 covers 14 residues. Germline CDR1 and CDR2: MNHNY and SVGAGI (reference sequence). V gave up 2 bases and J gave up 5 bases, with 7 bases separating them. In DNA, the CDR3 is TGTGCCAGCAGTTACCAGGCCCATAATTCACCCCTCCACTTT. Protein: CASSYQAHNSPLHF.

This chain joins TRBV2 and TRBJ1-2, with 8 bases aligning to TRBD1. J lost 6 bases, V lost 5 bases, and 8 bases had no gene match. CDR3 length: 14 residues. Germline CDR1 is SNHLY and CDR2 is FYNNEI. The CDR3 sequence is CASSPTGGIHGYTF. DNA of the CDR3: TGTGCCAGCAGTCCCACAGGGGGGATTCATGGCTACACCTTC.

The gene calls are TRBV29-1 and TRBJ1-4, with D perhaps TRBD1 (6 bases). This CDR3 has 13 residues. Per germline, CDR1 SQVTM and CDR2 ANQGSEA. Trimming pared 4 bases from V and 5 bases from J, leaving 11 bases between. The CDR3 DNA reads as TGCAGCGTTGCGGGCAGGGGAAATGAAAAACTGTTTTTT. It codes for CSVAGRGNEKLFF.

This sequence joins TRBV19 and TRBJ1-1; D is perhaps TRBD1 (5 bases). The V gene lost 4 bases and the J gene lost 5 bases, with 14 bases spanning the gap. This CDR3 has 14 residues. Per germline, CDR1 LNHDA and CDR2 SQIVND (reference sequence). CDR3 bases: TGTGCCAGTAGTAAGGGCAGGGCGCGGACTGAAGCTTTCTTT. Translation gives CASSKGRARTEAFF. The complete variable domain, with remaining parts taken from reference TRBV19 and TRBJ1-1, reads DGGITQSPKYLFRKEGQNVTLSCEQNLNHDAMYWYRQDPGQGLRLIYYSQIVNDFQKGDIAEGYSVSREKKESFPLTVTSAQKNPTAFYLCASSKGRARTEAFFGQGTRLTVV.